The clone carrying this T cell receptor (beta chain) was recorded once. This specimen belongs to a study of control samples from healthy donors and cancer patients. The CDR3 is 12 residues long. Germline CDR1 and CDR2: MNHNY and SVGAGI (reference sequence). The V end was cut by 0 bases, the J end by 11 bases, with 10 bases between. Measured with immunoSEQ multiplex PCR; TCRdb has only the in-frame clones, and not every one. The sample includes under 150,000 clones, roughly 86% seen only once; the top ten take approximately 8%. The genes are TRBV6-6 and TRBJ1-1; D not resolved. Sequencing input: PBMCs. The TCR was taken from a man over 45 with head and neck cancer. DNA for the CDR3: TGTGCCAGCAGTTACTCGGTCAACTCGGCTTTCTTT. Translated, it gives CASSYSVNSAFF.